The clone carrying this T cell receptor beta chain was counted ten times or more. Its specificity is not known. The source of the sample is a study of blood T cells in healthy people across ages. General study findings and limits: Estimates of diversity drawn from one million T cells were considered underestimates. Comparison with aged donors showed that long-lived donors had more naive CD4+ cells and higher diversity.

The authors ran a second PCR of roughly 6 to 11 cycles using a sample-barcoded 5' primer and a J-beta primer mix. TCRdb reprocessed the 5' RACE reads with MiXCR, giving one entry per CDR3 protein. The sample lists approximately 810,000 distinct CDR3 sequences, under 30% occurring once. Germline V gene data show CDR1 as SGHTA and CDR2 as FQGNSA. The CDR3 sequence is 15 residues long. After removal of 4 bases from V and 5 bases from J, the junction contained 9 bases not matched to a gene. Sequencing was performed on blood. This TCR derives from a woman aged 80 or over in good health. The genes are TRBV7-2 and TRBJ2-5, with 8 bases aligning to TRBD1. CDR3 loop: CASSSGQGLGETQYF. In nucleotides, the CDR3 is TGTGCCAGCAGCTCCGGACAGGGCCTAGGGGAGACCCAGTACTTC.